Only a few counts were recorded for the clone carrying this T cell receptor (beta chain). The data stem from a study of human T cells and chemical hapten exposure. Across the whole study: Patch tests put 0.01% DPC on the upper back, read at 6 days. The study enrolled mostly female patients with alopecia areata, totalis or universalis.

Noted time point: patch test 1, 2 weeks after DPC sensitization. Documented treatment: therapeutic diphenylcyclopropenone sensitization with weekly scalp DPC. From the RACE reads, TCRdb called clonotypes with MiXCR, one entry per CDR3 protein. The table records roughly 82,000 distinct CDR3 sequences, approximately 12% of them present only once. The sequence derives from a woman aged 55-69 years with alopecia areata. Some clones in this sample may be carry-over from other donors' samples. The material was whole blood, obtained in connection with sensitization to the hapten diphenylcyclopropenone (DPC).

The CDR3 sequence is CASSSQGNYGYTF. DNA for the CDR3: TGCGCCAGCAGCTCTCAGGGGAACTATGGCTACACCTTC. The chain couples TRBV5-1 to TRBJ1-2; D possibly corresponds to TRBD1 (6 bases). The V end was cut by 3 bases, the J end by 2 bases, with 8 bases between. The CDR3 totals 13 residues. Germline CDR1 SGHRS, CDR2 YFSETQ.